Each of the 2 T cell receptor beta chains below was sequenced from the same sample in a study of T cell repertoires in cytomegalovirus infection. Antigen specificity for these receptors is unknown. Via MiXCR, TCRdb re-called the reads, giving one row per CDR3 protein. The sample includes 200,000 or so distinct CDR3 sequences, about 38% of them seen just once. Sequences were derived from CD8+ T cells from cultured PBMCs, sampled from culture after CMV antigen stimulation. The receptors shown here come from a human donor in good health (CMV status not recorded). Some clones in this sample may be carry-over from other donors' samples.

V is TRBV5-1 and J is TRBJ2-7, with 7 bases aligning to TRBD1. CDR3 size: 15 residues. V lost 3 bases and J lost 0; bases outside the gene matches: 6. CDR1 is SGHRS and CDR2 is YFSETQ in the germline V gene. This chain's CDR3 is CASSWPRDSSYEQYF. CDR3 DNA: TGCGCCAGCAGCTGGCCCCGGGACAGCTCCTACGAGCAGTACTTC.

The chain carries TRBV7-2 and TRBJ1-1, with D unresolved. Germline assignment: CDR1 SGHTA and CDR2 FQGNSA. V gave up 0 bases and J gave up 4 bases, with 9 bases separating them. This CDR3 has 14 residues. CDR3 DNA sequence: TGTGCCAGCAGCTTAGCGGTCCGGGGCACTGAAGCTTTCTTT. This sequence encodes CASSLAVRGTEAFF.